This is a list of T cell receptor beta chains from one sample in a study of T cells after yellow fever vaccination. TCRdb independently ran MiXCR on the 5' RACE reads; one entry per CDR3 protein. The table shows hundreds of thousands of distinct CDR3 sequences, with approximately 15% occurring only once. This material consisted of PBMCs, taken on the day of the yellow fever booster vaccination. Source of these receptors: a man aged 25-45 years who received the YFV17D yellow fever vaccine. Both conserved end residues are trimmed from each CDR3. For some rows the clone size is stated as once, few or many, or as a class when expanded; others skip it.

v_gene	j_gene	abundance	CDR3aa
TRBV11-2	TRBJ2-3	few	ASSFRGRGTDTQY
TRBV5-1	TRBJ2-7	-	ASSSDGQSPGEQY
TRBV12-5	TRBJ2-1	many	ASGLEVVF
TRBV5-1	TRBJ1-3	-	ASSSGQLNTIY
TRBV7-8	TRBJ2-7	many	ASSPTRGRLLGYEQY
TRBV6-1	TRBJ1-2	few	ASIPGQGAYGYT
TRBV6-2/TRBV6-3	TRBJ2-7	-	ASSARDSHSYEQY
TRBV28	TRBJ1-5	-	ASSWLGLRNQPQH
TRBV9	TRBJ2-7	-	ASSVDTPYEQY
TRBV14	TRBJ2-7	few	ASSHPGQNYEQY
TRBV15	TRBJ2-5	-	ATSRDTGRGQETQY
TRBV15	TRBJ1-6	-	ATSRVPRDNSPLH
TRBV5-1	TRBJ1-1	-	ASSLAIRQGREGTEAF
TRBV20-1	TRBJ2-7	few	SALAPGTSYEQY
TRBV4-3	TRBJ2-4	-	ASSQDKGVKNIQY
TRBV20-1	TRBJ2-1	-	SAGGGRNEQF
TRBV5-1	TRBJ2-7	many	ASSPGQGAYEQY
TRBV27	TRBJ2-7	few	ASSPLRDYYEQY
TRBV4-3	TRBJ1-5	-	ASSQSYRGSNQPQH
TRBV5-1	TRBJ2-4	few	ASSFGLAGQNIQY
TRBV7-9	TRBJ2-1	few	ASSLARKSSYNEQF
TRBV7-2	TRBJ2-5	-	ASTSPPAETQY
TRBV19	TRBJ2-2	-	ASSIEGTGELF
TRBV7-6	TRBJ2-3	once	ASSAGTGGTTSTDTQY
TRBV6-2/TRBV6-3	TRBJ2-2	few	ASSYPPDRDDTGELF
TRBV4-1	TRBJ2-1	few	ASSQLSGTSGSLNEQF
TRBV29-1	TRBJ2-2	few	SVENTGELF
TRBV20-1	TRBJ2-7	-	SASPESLLYEQY
TRBV6-2/TRBV6-3	TRBJ2-7	-	ASGVTREQY
TRBV11-2	TRBJ2-7	-	ASSPSRTSGSSYEQY
TRBV5-5	TRBJ2-1	-	ASSYGQGTNEQF
TRBV7-8	TRBJ1-2	-	ASSLAPGRGYT
TRBV5-1	TRBJ2-7	many	ASTPGWGSSYEQY
TRBV2	TRBJ2-3	-	ASSDNREDTQY
TRBV6-5	TRBJ2-5	-	ASSYSSSYATGRKTQY
TRBV29-1	TRBJ2-2	few	SVDFGGRAAGELF
TRBV6-1	TRBJ1-2	-	ASSRERWNYGYT
TRBV20-1	TRBJ2-5	few	SAGGRQETQY
TRBV4-3	TRBJ1-3	few	ASSQGGQISGNTIY
TRBV20-1	TRBJ1-5	few	SAGEYNQPQH
TRBV6-5	TRBJ1-2	-	ASSYPGRGYT
TRBV20-1	TRBJ2-6	-	SALDRGAGANVLT
TRBV5-6	TRBJ2-7	few	ASSPTGRASYEQY
TRBV7-2	TRBJ2-7	-	ASSLVVLAGGEQY